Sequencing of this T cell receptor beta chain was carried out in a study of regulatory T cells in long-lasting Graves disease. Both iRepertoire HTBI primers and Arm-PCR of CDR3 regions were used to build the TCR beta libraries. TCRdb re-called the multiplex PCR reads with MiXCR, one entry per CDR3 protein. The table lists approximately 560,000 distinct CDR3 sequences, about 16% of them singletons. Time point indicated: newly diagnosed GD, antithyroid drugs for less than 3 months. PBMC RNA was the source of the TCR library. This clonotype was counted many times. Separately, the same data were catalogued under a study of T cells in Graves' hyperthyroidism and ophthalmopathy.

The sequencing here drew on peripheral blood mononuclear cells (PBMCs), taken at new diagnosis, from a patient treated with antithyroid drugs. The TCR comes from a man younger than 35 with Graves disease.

The CDR3 DNA reads as TGTGCCAGCAGGGAGAGACTAGCGGGGCAGTTCTTC. Translation gives CASRERLAGQFF. The chain carries TRBV2 and TRBJ2-1, with TRBD2 matching over 10 bases. The junction had 5 bases not matched to a gene; V was cut back by 6 bases and J by 12 bases. The V gene's germline CDR1 is SNHLY and CDR2 FYNNEI. This CDR3 comprises 12 residues.